This note documents a single T cell receptor beta chain sequence. Antigen specificity is unknown. The data were obtained in a study of beta chain features in type 1 diabetes. Study-wide points: The influence of HLA type on TCRB rearrangement stayed undetermined. PCR might favor shorter templates, but any such skew would affect patients and controls equally.

This CDR3 comprises 14 residues. Germline V CDR1 and CDR2: MNHEY, SMNVEV (reference sequence). V was shortened by 6 bases and J by 3 bases, with 12 bases between the two germline ends. Expressed TCRB transcripts were sequenced because the entire RNA isolate underwent reverse transcription. Libraries were prepared by immunoSEQ multiplex PCR; TCRdb keeps only in-frame clonotypes and omits some of them. The table has roughly 450,000 clones, about 14% seen once; the top ten hold 0.035% to 0.04%. This chain uses TRBV27 with TRBJ2-1, with D possibly TRBD2 on 6 matching bases. The sequenced sample was naive CD4+ T cells from blood. The TCR sequence derives from a man younger than 45 in good health. The CDR3 here is CASRRDFRYNEQFF. The CDR3 region has the DNA TGTGCCAGCAGGCGGGACTTCCGCTACAATGAGCAGTTCTTC.